This T cell receptor beta chain was profiled in a study of chemoradiotherapy in HPV16-positive cancers. The table came from immunoSEQ multiplex PCR; TCRdb's copy has only in-frame clones and leaves some out. The profile shows about 11,000 clones, around 82% of them singletons. Germline V gives CDR1 SGHDN, CDR2 FVKESK. With 1 base removed from V and 14 bases from J, the gap between germline ends came to 20 bases. CDR3 length: 14 residues. This sample was gathered from a patient who underwent chemoradiotherapy. This rearrangement joins TRBV14 to TRBJ1-2, with D possibly matching TRBD1 (5 bases). The clonotype was recovered from a human donor with HPV-associated anogenital cancer. The CDR3 DNA follows: TGTGCCAGCAGCCAAGTGGCGACAGCCGGGGAGCTGACCTTC. Translating it yields CASSQVATAGELTF.